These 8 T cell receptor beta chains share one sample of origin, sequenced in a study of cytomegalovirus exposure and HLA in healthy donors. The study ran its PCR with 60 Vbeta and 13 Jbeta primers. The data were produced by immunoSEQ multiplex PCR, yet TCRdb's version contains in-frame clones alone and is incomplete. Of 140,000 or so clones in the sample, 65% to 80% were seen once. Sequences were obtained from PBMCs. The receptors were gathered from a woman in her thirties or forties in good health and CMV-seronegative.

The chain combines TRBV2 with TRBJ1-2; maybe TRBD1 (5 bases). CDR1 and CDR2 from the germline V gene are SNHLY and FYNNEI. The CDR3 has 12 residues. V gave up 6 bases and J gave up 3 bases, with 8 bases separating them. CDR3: CASRGDYYGYTF. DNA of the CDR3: TGTGCCAGCAGGGGGGACTACTATGGCTACACCTTC.

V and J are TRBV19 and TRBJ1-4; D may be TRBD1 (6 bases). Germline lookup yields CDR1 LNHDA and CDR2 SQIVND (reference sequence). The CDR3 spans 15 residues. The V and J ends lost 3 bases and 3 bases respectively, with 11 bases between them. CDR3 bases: TGTGCCAGTAGTATTTCGACAGGCCCTAATGAAAAACTGTTTTTT. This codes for CASSISTGPNEKLFF.

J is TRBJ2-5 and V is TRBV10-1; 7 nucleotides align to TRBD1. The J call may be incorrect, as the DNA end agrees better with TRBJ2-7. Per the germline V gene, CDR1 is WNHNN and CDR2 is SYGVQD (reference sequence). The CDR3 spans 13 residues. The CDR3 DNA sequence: TGCGCCAGCCGAGAGACAGGGATCTCCGAGCAGTACTTC. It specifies CASRETGISEQYF.

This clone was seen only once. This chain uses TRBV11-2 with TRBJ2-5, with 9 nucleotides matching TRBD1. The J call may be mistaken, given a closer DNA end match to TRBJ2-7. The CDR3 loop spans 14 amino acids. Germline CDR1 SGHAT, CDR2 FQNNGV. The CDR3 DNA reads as TGTGCCAGCAGCTCGGACAGGGGTGTCTACGAGCAGTACTTC. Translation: CASSSDRGVYEQYF.

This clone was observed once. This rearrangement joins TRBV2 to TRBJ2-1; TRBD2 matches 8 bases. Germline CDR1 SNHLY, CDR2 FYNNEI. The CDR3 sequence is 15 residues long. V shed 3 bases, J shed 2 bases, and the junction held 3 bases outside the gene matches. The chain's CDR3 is CASSDKRGTYNEQFF. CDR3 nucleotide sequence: TGTGCCAGCAGTGACAAGCGGGGGACCTACAATGAGCAGTTCTTC. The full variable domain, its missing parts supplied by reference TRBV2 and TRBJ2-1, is EPEVTQTPSHQVTQMGQEVILRCVPISNHLYFYWYRQILGQKVEFLVSFYNNEISEKSEIFDDQFSVERPDGSNFTLKIRSTKLEDSAMYFCASSDKRGTYNEQFFGPGTRLTVL.

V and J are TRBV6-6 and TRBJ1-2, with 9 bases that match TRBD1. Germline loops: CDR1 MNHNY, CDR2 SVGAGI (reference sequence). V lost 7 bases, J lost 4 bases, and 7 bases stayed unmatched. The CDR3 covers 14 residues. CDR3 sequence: CASTLSTGGYGYTF. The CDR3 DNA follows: TGTGCCAGCACCTTATCGACAGGGGGCTATGGCTACACCTTC.

The CDR3 here is CASRDRGSSTEAFF. In DNA form, the CDR3 reads TGTGCCAGCAGGGACAGGGGGTCGTCCACTGAAGCTTTCTTT. The V call is TRBV28, the J call TRBJ1-1; 10 bases are shared with TRBD1. CDR1 is MDHEN and CDR2 is SYDVKM in the germline V gene. Losses at the gene ends were 6 bases for V and 4 bases for J; bases not matched to a gene: 5. CDR3 length equals 14 residues.

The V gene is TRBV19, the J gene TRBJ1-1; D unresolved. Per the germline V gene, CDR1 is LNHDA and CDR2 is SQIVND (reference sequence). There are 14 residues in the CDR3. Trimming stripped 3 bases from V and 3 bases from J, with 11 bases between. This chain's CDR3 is CASSINGADTEAFF. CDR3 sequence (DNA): TGTGCCAGTAGTATCAACGGCGCGGACACTGAAGCTTTCTTT.